Presented here are 20 T cell receptor beta chains from one specimen sequenced in a study of technical replicates of blood from a few donors. TCRdb keeps only in-frame clones here, not all; method: immunoSEQ multiplex PCR. The sample shows 55,000 to 75,000 clones, roughly 86% of them seen only once. Sequencing was performed on PBMCs. The receptor set was obtained from a human donor in good health. Some clones in this sample may be carry-over from other donors' samples.

This clone was detected a few times. This chain links TRBV30 with TRBJ1-1, with 7 nucleotides matching TRBD1. Germline CDR1 reads GTSNPN; CDR2 reads SVGIG (reference sequence). V shed 7 bases, J shed 0 bases, and the junction held 5 bases outside the gene matches. The CDR3 spans 13 residues. Here the CDR3 reads CALDRDLNTEAFF. CDR3 nucleotide sequence: TGTGCCTTAGACAGGGACCTGAACACTGAAGCTTTCTTT. Full variable domain (missing parts from reference TRBV30 and TRBJ1-1): SQTIHQWPATLVQPVGSPLSLECTVEGTSNPNLYWYRQAAGRGLQLLFYSVGIGQISSEVPQNLSASRPQDRQFILSSKKLLLSDSGFYLCALDRDLNTEAFFGQGTRLTVV.

The table lists this clone with many counts. The chain links TRBV29-1 to TRBJ2-1, with TRBD2 matching 11 bases. Germline V gene data show CDR1 as SQVTM and CDR2 as ANQGSEA. J gave up 4 bases and V 7 bases, and 9 bases lay outside the gene matches. The CDR3 covers 15 residues. CDR3 sequence (DNA): TGCAGCGCTATTAGCGGGGGGGCCATTTACAATGAGCAGTTCTTC. This translates into CSAISGGAIYNEQFF.

The chain joins TRBV19 to TRBJ2-5; 9 bases agree with TRBD1. Germline V gene lookup returns CDR1 LNHDA and CDR2 SQIVND (reference sequence). The CDR3 has 14 residues. The trim removed 8 bases at V and 4 bases at J, leaving 8 bases unmatched. The CDR3 nucleotides read TGTGCCAGTGCGACAGGGGGGACCTTAGAGACCCAGTACTTC. It is translated as CASATGGTLETQYF. The complete variable domain, with remaining parts taken from reference TRBV19 and TRBJ2-5, reads DGGITQSPKYLFRKEGQNVTLSCEQNLNHDAMYWYRQDPGQGLRLIYYSQIVNDFQKGDIAEGYSVSREKKESFPLTVTSAQKNPTAFYLCASATGGTLETQYFGPGTRLLVL.

The V and J genes are TRBV18 and TRBJ1-1; no definite D call. The germline V gene encodes CDR1 KGHSH and CDR2 LQKENI. Trimming stripped 2 bases from V and 4 bases from J, with 11 bases between. CDR3 length: 14 amino acids. In DNA form, the CDR3 reads TGTGCCAGCTCACCATTCCCCGAGGGCACTGAAGCTTTCTTT. This encodes CASSPFPEGTEAFF. The whole variable domain, filled in from reference TRBV18 and TRBJ1-1, reads NAGVMQNPRHLVRRRGQEARLRCSPMKGHSHVYWYRQLPEEGLKFMVYLQKENIIDESGMPKERFSAEFPKEGPSILRIQQVVRGDSAAYFCASSPFPEGTEAFFGQGTRLTVV.

The chain employs TRBV7-7 and TRBJ2-1; 8 bases map to TRBD1. Trimming removed 5 bases from V and 0 bases from J; junction bases left unmatched: 6. Germline V gives CDR1 SSHAT, CDR2 FNYEAQ (reference sequence). The length of the CDR3 is 16 residues. CDR3 coding DNA: TGTGCCAGCAGCGGACGACAGGGGAGCTCCTACAATGAGCAGTTCTTC. Translation gives CASSGRQGSSYNEQFF.

V is TRBV6-5 and J is TRBJ1-4; a possible D gene is TRBD1 (6 bases). V lost 5 bases to trimming and J lost 8 bases, with 6 bases between them. Germline CDR1 MNHEY, CDR2 SVGAGI. The CDR3 runs 11 residues. The CDR3 region is CASSQGEKLFF. The CDR3 coding sequence is TGTGCCAGCAGTCAGGGGGAAAAACTGTTTTTT.

Here the CDR3 reads CASNTQGGGNYGYTF. The CDR3 DNA follows: TGTGCCAGCAATACCCAGGGGGGAGGTAACTATGGCTACACCTTC. This rearrangement joins TRBV2 to TRBJ1-2; 7 nucleotides line up with TRBD1. With V trimmed by 7 bases and J by 1 base, 9 bases remained unmatched. CDR3 length: 15 residues. Germline values: CDR1 SNHLY, CDR2 FYNNEI.

This clone was observed a few times. The chain recombines TRBV4-1 with TRBJ2-7, with a possible D match to TRBD2 (8 bases). Germline V lookup: CDR1 MGHRA, CDR2 YSYEKL. The CDR3 contains 16 residues. The V end lost 4 bases, the J end lost 3 bases, and 19 bases lay between the germline ends. The CDR3 is CASSLGGGGTLYEQYF. CDR3 sequence (DNA): TGCGCCAGCAGCCTAGGGGGCGGGGGGACCCTCTACGAGCAGTACTTC.

This chain uses TRBV4-1 with TRBJ2-2; 10 bases align to TRBD1. Trimming took 6 bases from V and 8 from J; bases not matched to a gene: 9. CDR3 length: 15 amino acids. CDR1 is MGHRA, CDR2 YSYEKL, per germline. CDR3 coding DNA: TGCGCCAGCAGAACCGGGACAGGGGCTGTTGGGGAGCTGTTTTTT. This translates into CASRTGTGAVGELFF.

The chain uses TRBV30 and TRBJ2-5; 8 positions agree with TRBD2. The CDR3 loop spans 13 amino acids. CDR1 is GTSNPN and CDR2 is SVGIG in the germline V gene (reference sequence). With V trimmed by 2 bases and J by 7 bases, 6 bases remained unmatched. As DNA, the CDR3 is TGTGCCTGGAGTTTGCGGGAGGAGGGGACCCAGTACTTC. Protein: CAWSLREEGTQYF.

The chain has TRBV25-1 and TRBJ1-2; D uncertain. From germline, CDR1 is MGHDK and CDR2 SYGVNS. This CDR3 spans 11 amino acids. V was clipped by 8 bases and J by 8 bases, with 12 bases between them. In DNA form, the CDR3 reads TGTGCCAGCCACAGTACGGAAGGCTACACCTTC. Protein: CASHSTEGYTF.

This chain connects TRBV9 to TRBJ2-5; unclear D gene. Germline CDR1 reads SGDLS; CDR2 reads YYNGEE. The V and J ends lost 2 bases and 7 bases respectively, with 12 bases between them. CDR3 length: 13 amino acids. CDR3 nucleotide sequence: TGTGCCAGCAGCGTCACGGGTTTGGGGACCCAGTACTTC. Translation: CASSVTGLGTQYF.

The rearrangement links TRBV19 to TRBJ1-1, with D hard to call. The CDR3 runs to 13 residues. The V and J ends lost 5 bases and 1 base respectively, with 8 bases between them. Germline assignment: CDR1 LNHDA and CDR2 SQIVND (reference sequence). CDR3 sequence (DNA): TGTGCCAGTAGTGTGGCCCAGAACACTGAAGCTTTCTTT. This encodes CASSVAQNTEAFF.

The chain has TRBV4-3 and TRBJ1-1; tentatively, D is TRBD1 (5 bases). Trimming pared 4 bases from V and 1 base from J, leaving 7 bases between. The CDR3 length is 13 residues. The germline CDR1 and CDR2 sequences are LGHNA and YSLEER. DNA of the CDR3: TGCGCCAGCAGCCGGACATGGAACACTGAAGCTTTCTTT. Its protein is CASSRTWNTEAFF.

The chain uses TRBV7-3 and TRBJ2-3; 15 bases fit TRBD2. J lost 11 bases, V lost 5 bases, and 8 bases had no gene match. CDR3 length: 15 amino acids. The germline CDR1 and CDR2 sequences are SGHTA and FQGTGA. This CDR3 is CASSRGLAGGLRQYF. The CDR3 DNA follows: TGTGCCAGCAGCCGCGGACTAGCGGGGGGGCTCAGGCAGTATTTT.

There are many counts of this clone. The chain uses TRBV29-1 and TRBJ2-2, with 10 bases that match TRBD2. Germline CDR1 SQVTM, CDR2 ANQGSEA. The CDR3 runs to 13 residues. Trimming removed 4 bases from V and 6 bases from J; junction bases left unmatched: 2. CDR3 protein: CSVALAGAGELFF. The DNA for the CDR3 is TGCAGCGTTGCTCTAGCGGGAGCCGGGGAGCTGTTTTTT.

The genes are TRBV4-3 and TRBJ2-6, with D perhaps TRBD2 (6 bases). The CDR3 runs 17 residues. Trimming shortened V by 0 bases and J by 0 bases, and 9 bases separated the two germline ends. Germline assignment: CDR1 LGHNA and CDR2 YSLEER. In DNA, the CDR3 is TGCGCCAGCAGCCAAGAGGGACTCCTCTCTGGGGCCAACGTCCTGACTTTC. Its translation is CASSQEGLLSGANVLTF.

V is TRBV5-1 and J is TRBJ1-2; D gene ambiguous. The CDR3 totals 12 residues. The V end lost 1 base, the J end lost 4 bases, and 5 bases lay between the germline ends. Germline values: CDR1 SGHRS, CDR2 YFSETQ. The CDR3 DNA is TGCGCCAGCAGCTTGAACAGCTATGGCTACACCTTC. As protein: CASSLNSYGYTF. Based on the CDR3 plus reference TRBV5-1 and TRBJ1-2, the full variable domain is KAGVTQTPRYLIKTRGQQVTLSCSPISGHRSVSWYQQTPGQGLQFLFEYFSETQRNKGNFPGRFSGRQFSNSRSEMNVSTLELGDSALYLCASSLNSYGYTFGSGTRLTVV.

V gene TRBV2 combines with J gene TRBJ2-7, with 9 bases fitting TRBD2. The J segment lost 3 bases and the V segment lost 6 bases, leaving 6 bases of the junction unmatched. CDR3 length: 14 amino acids. Looked up from germline, CDR1 is SNHLY and CDR2 is FYNNEI. CDR3 sequence (DNA): TGTGCCAGCAGCCAGGGTAGCGGGGGCTACGAGCAGTACTTC. Translation: CASSQGSGGYEQYF.

The chain has TRBV10-3 and TRBJ1-2; no clear D. The CDR3 contains 15 residues. Deletions cut 4 bases from V and 0 bases from J, with 12 bases between. Germline loops: CDR1 ENHRY, CDR2 SYGVKD. The CDR3 coding sequence is TGTGCCATCAGTGTTTCCATAGTCCCTAACTATGGCTACACCTTC. Translation gives CAISVSIVPNYGYTF.